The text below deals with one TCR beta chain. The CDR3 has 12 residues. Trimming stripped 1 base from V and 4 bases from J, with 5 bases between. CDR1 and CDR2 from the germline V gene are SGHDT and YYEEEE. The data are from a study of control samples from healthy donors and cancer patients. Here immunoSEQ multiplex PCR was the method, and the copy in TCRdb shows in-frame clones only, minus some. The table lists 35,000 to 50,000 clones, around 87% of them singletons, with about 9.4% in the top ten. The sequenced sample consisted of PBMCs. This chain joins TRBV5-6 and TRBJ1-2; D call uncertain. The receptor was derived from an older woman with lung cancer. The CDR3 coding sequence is TGTGCCAGCAGCTTGAGGATCTATGGCTACACCTTC. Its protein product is CASSLRIYGYTF.